Each of the 22 T cell receptor beta chains below was sequenced from the same sample in a study of blood T cell repertoires in COVID-19. The assay was immunoSEQ multiplex PCR, and TCRdb's table has in-frame clones only and misses some. The profile shows 150,000 to 200,000 clones, around 82% of them singletons. The specimen sequenced was PBMCs or T cells enriched from blood (not recorded which). These receptors originate from a man in his forties who had recovered from COVID-19.

The chain couples TRBV7-2 to TRBJ2-7; 7 positions agree with TRBD1. Germline assignment: CDR1 SGHTA and CDR2 FQGNSA. The CDR3 is made up of 13 amino acids. The junction had 7 bases not matched to a gene; V was cut back by 5 bases and J by 6 bases. CDR3 sequence: CASSTDRVGEQYF. In DNA, the CDR3 is TGTGCCAGCAGCACCGACAGGGTTGGCGAGCAGTACTTC.

The chain carries TRBV19 and TRBJ2-3, with 7 bases lining up with TRBD1. CDR1 is LNHDA, CDR2 SQIVND, per germline (reference sequence). Trimming cost V 5 bases and J 2 bases; bases outside gene matches: 16. The CDR3 extends over 18 amino acids. CDR3 sequence (DNA): TGTGCCAGTAGTGTGACAGGGCCGGTGGGTAGCTCCACAGATACGCAGTATTTT. This translates into CASSVTGPVGSSTDTQYF.

The chain is built from TRBV5-1 and TRBJ2-3; D might be TRBD1 (5 bases). This CDR3 contains 14 residues. Trimming shortened V by 0 bases and J by 1 base, and 6 bases separated the two germline ends. The germline CDR1 and CDR2 sequences are SGHRS and YFSETQ. CDR3 nucleotides: TGCGCCAGCAGCTTGGCGACAGGCACAGATACGCAGTATTTT. Its translation is CASSLATGTDTQYF.

This clone was recorded a few times. The rearrangement joins TRBV27 to TRBJ2-7; D possibly corresponds to TRBD2 (6 bases). This CDR3 is built from 14 residues. Trimming removed 5 bases from V and 0 bases from J, with 11 bases in between. Germline CDR1 and CDR2: MNHEY and SMNVEV (reference sequence). This CDR3 reads CASSSTGSSYEQYF. The CDR3 nucleotides read TGTGCCAGCAGTAGCACCGGGAGCTCCTACGAGCAGTACTTC.

The rearrangement links TRBV5-4 to TRBJ1-1, with D possibly TRBD1 on 5 matching bases. The CDR3 contains 13 residues. The germline V and J ends were trimmed by 5 bases and 2 bases, with 10 bases remaining between them. Germline V gene lookup returns CDR1 SGHNT and CDR2 YYREEE (reference sequence). The DNA of the CDR3 is TGTGCCAGCAGTTATGACAGCAACACTGAAGCTTTCTTT. It yields the protein CASSYDSNTEAFF.

This clone has just one count. The chain employs TRBV2 and TRBJ2-2; 9 bases map to TRBD1. CDR3 size: 16 residues. V lost 6 bases to trimming and J lost 6 bases; unmatched junction nucleotides: 11. Germline CDR1 and CDR2: SNHLY and FYNNEI. The CDR3 spells CASRDLGQGNPGELFF. The CDR3 region has the DNA TGTGCCAGCAGGGACCTGGGACAGGGCAACCCCGGGGAGCTGTTTTTT. Based on the CDR3 plus reference TRBV2 and TRBJ2-2, the full variable domain is EPEVTQTPSHQVTQMGQEVILRCVPISNHLYFYWYRQILGQKVEFLVSFYNNEISEKSEIFDDQFSVERPDGSNFTLKIRSTKLEDSAMYFCASRDLGQGNPGELFFGEGSRLTVL.

The rearrangement links TRBV5-8 to TRBJ1-2; 9 bases match TRBD1. This CDR3 has 14 amino acids. J gave up 6 bases and V 7 bases, and 10 bases lay outside the gene matches. Germline values: CDR1 SGHTS, CDR2 YDEGEE. The CDR3 DNA sequence: TGTGCCAGCCTCCTCCCGGGACAGGGTGATGGCTACACCTTC. Translated, it gives CASLLPGQGDGYTF. Looking up the rest from reference TRBV5-8 and TRBJ1-2 gives the full variable domain: EAGVTQSPTHLIKTRGQQATLRCSPISGHTSVYWYQQALGLGLQFLLWYDEGEERNRGNFPPRFSGRQFPNYSSELNVNALELEDSALYLCASLLPGQGDGYTFGSGTRLTVV.

The V and J genes are TRBV9 and TRBJ2-7; 9 nucleotides line up with TRBD1. The J segment lost 4 bases and the V segment lost 0 bases, leaving 5 bases of the junction unmatched. This CDR3 comprises 15 residues. Germline values: CDR1 SGDLS, CDR2 YYNGEE. The DNA of the CDR3 is TGTGCCAGCAGCGTAGACACAGGGGGCTCGTACGAGCAGTACTTC. It specifies CASSVDTGGSYEQYF.

The rearrangement uses TRBV19 and TRBJ1-2; 8 bases line up with TRBD1. The V and J ends lost 6 bases and 8 bases, in that order; junction bases with no gene match: 8. The CDR3 consists of 13 residues. From germline, CDR1 is LNHDA and CDR2 SQIVND (reference sequence). The CDR3 DNA reads as TGTGCCAGTAGCGCCGGACAGGGTGACGGCTACACCTTC. This gives the protein CASSAGQGDGYTF. The variable domain in full, completed from reference TRBV19 and TRBJ1-2, reads DGGITQSPKYLFRKEGQNVTLSCEQNLNHDAMYWYRQDPGQGLRLIYYSQIVNDFQKGDIAEGYSVSREKKESFPLTVTSAQKNPTAFYLCASSAGQGDGYTFGSGTRLTVV.

This clone was found once. J is TRBJ2-1 and V is TRBV5-4; D is perhaps TRBD1 (5 bases). V was shortened by 3 bases and J by 7 bases, with 14 bases between the two germline ends. CDR1 SGHNT and CDR2 YYREEE come from the germline V gene (reference sequence). The CDR3 contains 14 residues. The CDR3 here is CASSSGIQRNEQFF. For the CDR3, the DNA is TGTGCCAGCAGCTCAGGGATTCAGAGGAATGAGCAGTTCTTC. The full variable domain, with the rest looked up from reference TRBV5-4 and TRBJ2-1, is ETGVTQSPTHLIKTRGQQVTLRCSSQSGHNTVSWYQQALGQGPQFIFQYYREEENGRGNFPPRFSGLQFPNYSSELNVNALELDDSALYLCASSSGIQRNEQFFGPGTRLTVL.

This chain joins TRBV28 and TRBJ1-5; no clear D gene. The V and J ends lost 2 bases and 1 base respectively, with 12 bases between them. In germline, CDR1 is MDHEN, CDR2 SYDVKM. This CDR3 spans 16 amino acids. The CDR3 bases are TGTGCCAGCAGTTTACTCGCCAGGCTAAGCAATCAGCCCCAGCATTTT. Its protein product is CASSLLARLSNQPQHF.

This clone was counted only a few times. CDR3 amino acids: CASSEMPGVGYTF. CDR3 in DNA: TGTGCCAGCAGTGAAATGCCAGGGGTTGGCTACACCTTC. The rearrangement links TRBV2 to TRBJ1-2, with D tentatively TRBD1 (6 bases). The CDR3 is 13 residues long. CDR1 is SNHLY and CDR2 is FYNNEI in the germline V gene. V gave up 2 bases and J gave up 7 bases, with 11 bases separating them.

The CDR3 sequence is CASSRGAGGVDTQYF. The CDR3 DNA follows: TGCGCCAGCAGCCGTGGAGCGGGGGGTGTGGATACGCAGTATTTT. V usage is TRBV4-3 and J usage is TRBJ2-3, with 9 nucleotides matching TRBD2. Trimming cost V 4 bases and J 6 bases; bases outside gene matches: 8. The CDR3 runs to 15 residues. In germline, CDR1 is LGHNA, CDR2 YSLEER.

The chain has TRBV6-6 and TRBJ2-7; 8 nucleotides agree with TRBD2. The J segment lost 0 bases and the V segment lost 2 bases, leaving 0 bases of the junction unmatched. This CDR3 spans 14 amino acids. Germline V CDR1 and CDR2: MNHNY, SVGAGI (reference sequence). The CDR3 is CASSYAGGSYEQYF. DNA for the CDR3: TGTGCCAGCAGTTACGCGGGAGGCTCCTACGAGCAGTACTTC.

Only a few counts were recorded for this clone. V is TRBV7-2 and J is TRBJ1-2, with unresolved D. V lost 4 bases to trimming and J lost 4 bases, with 10 bases between them. Germline V gene data show CDR1 as SGHTA and CDR2 as FQGNSA. The CDR3 spans 13 residues. The CDR3 DNA reads as TGTGCCAGCAGCTCTTATGGGCCCTATGGCTACACCTTC. It encodes CASSSYGPYGYTF.

The rearrangement joins TRBV5-4 to TRBJ1-1; 7 bases are shared with TRBD1. This CDR3 is built from 12 residues. Per the germline V gene, CDR1 is SGHNT and CDR2 is YYREEE (reference sequence). After removal of 3 bases from V and 10 bases from J, the junction contained 6 bases not matched to a gene. CDR3 sequence: CASSSDRSGAFF. The CDR3 DNA follows: TGTGCCAGCAGCTCGGACAGGTCGGGAGCTTTCTTT.

The DNA for the CDR3 is TGCGCCAGCAGTCTCAGGGGAACTGGAAACACCATATATTTT. It encodes CASSLRGTGNTIYF. The rearrangement joins TRBV23-1 to TRBJ1-3, with TRBD1 as a possible D gene (6 bases). TRBV23-1 is an ORF, with its function uncertain. The CDR3 has 14 residues. Trimming shortened V by 4 bases and J by 2 bases, and 9 bases separated the two germline ends.

The rearrangement links TRBV18 to TRBJ2-1; D gene unclear. Germline loops: CDR1 KGHSH, CDR2 LQKENI. Trimming took off 1 base at V and 0 bases at J, with 7 bases between the two ends. This CDR3 is 15 amino acids long. CDR3 amino acids: CASSPLVGSYNEQFF. In nucleotides, the CDR3 is TGTGCCAGCTCACCACTGGTCGGCTCCTACAATGAGCAGTTCTTC.

This CDR3 reads CASSLGEGAAYEQYF. In DNA, the CDR3 is TGCGCCAGCAGCTTGGGAGAGGGGGCCGCCTACGAGCAGTACTTC. The rearrangement links TRBV5-1 to TRBJ2-7, with TRBD1 identical over 7 bases. Germline CDR1 reads SGHRS; CDR2 reads YFSETQ. After removal of 0 bases from V and 2 bases from J, the junction contained 5 bases not matched to a gene. The CDR3 is 15 residues long.

The J gene is TRBJ2-3, the V gene TRBV7-3; D not resolved. The V end was cut by 5 bases, the J end by 1 base, with 10 bases between. CDR1 SGHTA and CDR2 FQGTGA come from the germline V gene. The CDR3 has 14 amino acids. The chain's CDR3 is CASSPGRGTDTQYF. The CDR3 bases are TGTGCCAGCAGCCCCGGCCGGGGCACAGATACGCAGTATTTT.

J is TRBJ2-7 and V is TRBV28; 9 nucleotides align to TRBD1. The CDR3 loop spans 14 amino acids. Per the germline V gene, CDR1 is MDHEN and CDR2 is SYDVKM. V dropped 2 bases and J dropped 7; count of bases not matched to a gene: 6. The CDR3: CASSLEQGAWEQYF. The CDR3 coding sequence is TGTGCCAGCAGTTTAGAACAGGGGGCATGGGAGCAGTACTTC.

This chain uses TRBV28 with TRBJ2-7, with TRBD1 as a possible D gene (6 bases). This CDR3 comprises 17 residues. The V gene's germline CDR1 is MDHEN and CDR2 SYDVKM. Trimming took off 3 bases at V and 4 bases at J, with 22 bases between the two ends. The CDR3 nucleotides are TGTGCCAGCAGTTTTGGACAGCCCAGAAAGGGGAGTTACGAGCAGTACTTC. Its translation is CASSFGQPRKGSYEQYF.